This T cell receptor beta chain was sequenced during a study of blood T cells in healthy people across ages. General study findings and limits: Unknown CMV status may confound age-related changes in expanded clones. Investigators viewed diversity estimates from one million T cells as underestimates, the study reported.

A word on this clonotype: Its antigen remains unidentified. Mismatch with germline at one junction end may stem from a read error.

Through a sample-barcoded 5' primer and a J-beta primer mix, a second PCR was run for about 6 to 12 cycles. Via MiXCR, TCRdb re-called the 5' RACE reads, giving one row per CDR3 protein. This table holds around 800,000 distinct CDR3 sequences, under 45% found once. Per sample, at least 5 micrograms of total RNA were extracted. Germline assignment: CDR1 SNHLY and CDR2 FYNNEI. CDR3 size: 15 residues. Sequenced input: blood. This clonotype was sampled from a man aged 55 to 70 in good health. The chain uses TRBV2 and TRBJ1-2; 7 nucleotides align to TRBD1. The CDR3 spells CVSRTQGDYRIGYTF. For the CDR3, the DNA is TGTGTCAGCAGGACCCAGGGGGATTATCGTATCGGCTACACCTTC.